This T cell receptor beta chain was observed in a study of blood T cell repertoires in COVID-19 (dated by TCRdb to 2018 to 2021). Regarding the research as a whole: Collaborator samples came from the United States, Italy and Spain and covered acute and convalescent phases of COVID-19. The prospective study material was composed of cDNA or gDNA derived from T cells, B-cell-depleted T cells, or PBMCs. The dataset comprised deeply sampled blood TCRbeta repertoires from subjects exposed to, actively infected with, or recovered from COVID-19. The repertoires were made available in a free public database intended to serve as a resource for research on the immune response to SARS-CoV-2. Samples were obtained from the ongoing ImmuneRACE study (first 160 participants) and from over a thousand subjects provided by 6 global collaborators. A de-identified subject ID, COVID-19 status, age in years and sex were almost always included in the sample metadata. Where available, HLA class I and class II types were taken from metadata supplied by the sample provider and were not determined by assay-based typing.

Trimmed from V: 4 bases; trimmed from J: 10 bases; junction bases lacking a gene match: 5. Counted from cysteine to phenylalanine, this CDR3 has 12 amino acids. Of all the DNA, just the CDR3 is kept, 36 bases in frame from base 1. The germline V gene gives CDR1 as SQVTM and CDR2 as ANQGSEA. TCRbeta CDR3 regions were amplified from genomic DNA by means of the immunoSEQ Assay, a bias-controlled multiplex PCR. Concerning the study's data processing: The number of nucleated cells in each sample was estimated by amplification of reference gene primers within the assay. To quantify the absolute abundance of each unique TCRbeta CDR3 rearrangement, sequence reads were collapsed and filtered. For each sample, productive Simpson clonality was calculated as the square root of Simpson's diversity index across productive rearrangements. TCRdb's version of the immuneACCESS table is confined to in-frame rearrangements and falls short of the full clone set. An unresolved V gene accounts for under half of the shortfall where checked; the remainder is of unknown origin. That table is the source of V, J and clone size, and D and trimming were worked out from the DNA. The table for this sample lists hundreds of thousands of clones; 88% of them were counted only once. About 15% of the sample rests with the top ten.

Worth noting for this clone: What antigen it recognizes has not been identified. No much larger clone exists at a distance of one base, and base qualities are not known.

In the prospective study, participants were about 18 to 100 years old, resided in 24 geographic areas of the United States, and were enrolled through a virtual design. In the prospective study, participants were assigned to cohorts based on the clinical history participants reported in a screening survey and a study questionnaire. Mobile phlebotomists in the prospective study collected whole blood, serum and a nasopharyngeal or oropharyngeal swab from every participant. Prospective study participants could optionally give additional blood draws and questionnaires over a roughly 2-month period. Prospective study blood samples were shipped either frozen or at room temperature before DNA extraction. Study-wide conclusions, independent of this receptor: The quantity of clinical and demographic metadata differed by source and by participant and was supplied without curation.

The rearranged chain carries TRBV29-1 and TRBJ2-1, with 9 bases matching TRBD1. This clonotype was sampled from a woman in her forties or fifties with acute COVID-19. The sequencing input was PBMCs or T cells enriched from blood (not recorded which). The DNA sequence is TGCAGCGTTGGCGGACAGGGGAGAGAGCAGTTCTTC. Its protein reads: CSVGGQGREQFF.